Listed here are 20 T cell receptor beta chains from one sample, sequenced in a study of T cell changes during pregnancy in multiple sclerosis. Clones were sequenced by immunoSEQ multiplex PCR, and TCRdb holds only the in-frame ones, with some missing. The sample includes approximately 42,000 clones, around 80% of them seen just once. The sample in question was CD4+ T cells from peripheral blood mononuclear cells, obtained before pregnancy. These receptors came from a female donor with multiple sclerosis, enrolled in a pregnancy study.

The chain uses TRBV6-1 and TRBJ1-2; no clear D. The CDR3 covers 14 residues. The V and J ends lost 4 bases and 5 bases respectively, with 14 bases between them. CDR1 MNHNS and CDR2 SASEGT come from the germline V gene. The CDR3 protein is CASSAAGIPYGYTF. In DNA, the CDR3 is TGTGCCAGCAGTGCGGCAGGAATACCGTATGGCTACACCTTC.

V gene TRBV19 combines with J gene TRBJ2-6; a possible D gene is TRBD2 (5 bases). V gave up 6 bases and J gave up 0 bases, with 15 bases separating them. CDR1 and CDR2 (germline): LNHDA, SQIVND (reference sequence). The CDR3 is 17 amino acids. The CDR3 DNA reads as TGTGCCAGTAGATATCCCGGACTGCACTCTGGGGCCAACGTCCTGACTTTC. Translating it yields CASRYPGLHSGANVLTF.

The chain couples TRBV18 to TRBJ2-1, with D possibly being TRBD1 (5 bases). Germline V gives CDR1 KGHSH, CDR2 LQKENI. The CDR3 consists of 16 residues. V lost 2 bases to trimming and J lost 2 bases, with 13 bases between them. The CDR3 DNA is TGTGCCAGCTCACCAATCCGTGAGACAGCCTACAATGAGCAGTTCTTC. Translation: CASSPIRETAYNEQFF. Filled out from reference TRBV18 and TRBJ2-1, the complete variable domain reads NAGVMQNPRHLVRRRGQEARLRCSPMKGHSHVYWYRQLPEEGLKFMVYLQKENIIDESGMPKERFSAEFPKEGPSILRIQQVVRGDSAAYFCASSPIRETAYNEQFFGPGTRLTVL.

The chain combines TRBV2 with TRBJ1-2; weak D call: TRBD1 (6 bases). Germline CDR1 and CDR2: SNHLY and FYNNEI. The CDR3 covers 13 residues. Between the trimmed V and J ends, which lost 4 bases and 6 bases, there was a span of 12 bases. In nucleotides, the CDR3 is TGTGCCAGCAGTGTACAGGGAGAGGATGGCTACACCTTC. It specifies CASSVQGEDGYTF.

In its sample, this clone was seen once. The genes are TRBV6-4 and TRBJ2-3, with TRBD2 matching over 11 bases. Germline CDR1 MRHNA, CDR2 SNTAGT. This CDR3 region has 14 residues. V shed 6 bases and J 4 bases; nucleotides not matched to a gene: 3. CDR3 protein: CASRPGLAADTQYF. CDR3 in DNA: TGTGCCAGCAGGCCGGGACTAGCGGCAGATACGCAGTATTTT.

The chain has TRBV5-4 and TRBJ2-5, with 8 bases fitting TRBD2. The J segment lost 5 bases and the V segment lost 4 bases, leaving 7 bases of the junction unmatched. From germline, CDR1 is SGHNT and CDR2 YYREEE (reference sequence). The CDR3 has 14 residues. The CDR3 nucleotides read TGTGCCAGCAGCCGTAGCGGGACTGAGGAGACCCAGTACTTC. It yields the protein CASSRSGTEETQYF. The variable domain in full, completed from reference TRBV5-4 and TRBJ2-5, reads ETGVTQSPTHLIKTRGQQVTLRCSSQSGHNTVSWYQQALGQGPQFIFQYYREEENGRGNFPPRFSGLQFPNYSSELNVNALELDDSALYLCASSRSGTEETQYFGPGTRLLVL.

This clone has only one observation. This rearrangement joins TRBV5-6 to TRBJ1-2; 8 nucleotides line up with TRBD1. J gave up 8 bases and V 2 bases, and 8 bases lay outside the gene matches. This CDR3 has 14 amino acids. In germline, CDR1 is SGHDT, CDR2 YYEEEE. In nucleotides, the CDR3 is TGTGCCAGCAGCTTTTGGGACAGGTCGAGGGGCTACACCTTC. Translating gives CASSFWDRSRGYTF.

The CDR3 nucleotides read TGTGCCTGGACAGGGCCTGGGGACGAGCAGTACTTC. The encoded protein is CAWTGPGDEQYF. The rearrangement joins TRBV30 to TRBJ2-7; possibly TRBD1 for D (5 bases). V lost 4 bases and J 5 bases, leaving 12 bases between the germline ends. Per germline, CDR1 GTSNPN and CDR2 SVGIG (reference sequence). This CDR3 spans 12 amino acids. Full variable domain (missing parts from reference TRBV30 and TRBJ2-7): SQTIHQWPATLVQPVGSPLSLECTVEGTSNPNLYWYRQAAGRGLQLLFYSVGIGQISSEVPQNLSASRPQDRQFILSSKKLLLSDSGFYLCAWTGPGDEQYFGPGTRLTVT.

V and J are TRBV19 and TRBJ2-5, with a tentative D call TRBD1 (5 bases). Germline V gene sequence: CDR1 LNHDA, CDR2 SQIVND (reference sequence). V was clipped by 5 bases and J by 4 bases, with 17 bases between them. The CDR3 is 15 amino acids. The CDR3, as DNA: TGTGCCAGTAGTCCGGCTGGGGCCGTTGGAGAGACCCAGTACTTC. Residues: CASSPAGAVGETQYF. The whole variable domain, filled in from reference TRBV19 and TRBJ2-5, reads DGGITQSPKYLFRKEGQNVTLSCEQNLNHDAMYWYRQDPGQGLRLIYYSQIVNDFQKGDIAEGYSVSREKKESFPLTVTSAQKNPTAFYLCASSPAGAVGETQYFGPGTRLLVL.

V and J are TRBV7-3 and TRBJ2-1; 9 bases match TRBD2. The junction had 12 bases not matched to a gene; V was cut back by 5 bases and J by 7 bases. Looked up from germline, CDR1 is SGHTA and CDR2 is FQGTGA. This CDR3 is built from 16 residues. The CDR3 nucleotides are TGTGCCAGCAGCGACCTTTATGCGGGGGGGAATAATGAGCAGTTCTTC. As protein: CASSDLYAGGNNEQFF.

The V call is TRBV4-2, the J call TRBJ2-5; D unresolved. Germline CDR1 reads LGHNA; CDR2 reads YNFKEQ. Trimming removed 1 base from V and 3 bases from J, with 9 bases in between. The CDR3 extends over 14 amino acids. The CDR3 coding sequence is TGTGCCAGCAGCCAAGTGGCTAGGAAAGAGACCCAGTACTTC. It specifies CASSQVARKETQYF.

This rearrangement joins TRBV5-1 to TRBJ2-5; 11 bases are shared with TRBD2. Trimming cost V 4 bases and J 3 bases; bases outside gene matches: 5. Germline CDR1 and CDR2: SGHRS and YFSETQ. This CDR3 spans 15 amino acids. The CDR3 region is CASSRPLAGEETQYF. Written as DNA, the CDR3 is TGCGCCAGCAGCCGCCCACTAGCGGGGGAAGAGACCCAGTACTTC.

The chain uses TRBV19 and TRBJ2-1; 8 positions agree with TRBD2. The CDR3 is 15 residues long. V was pared by 6 bases and J by 8 bases, with 12 bases of the junction left unmatched. Germline CDR1 and CDR2: LNHDA and SQIVND (reference sequence). CDR3 nucleotides: TGTGCCAGTAGCCAGCTCTTGGCGGGGGGCCATGAGCAGTTCTTC. This codes for CASSQLLAGGHEQFF. Combining the CDR3 with reference TRBV19 and TRBJ2-1 gives the whole variable domain DGGITQSPKYLFRKEGQNVTLSCEQNLNHDAMYWYRQDPGQGLRLIYYSQIVNDFQKGDIAEGYSVSREKKESFPLTVTSAQKNPTAFYLCASSQLLAGGHEQFFGPGTRLTVL.

This chain uses TRBV5-4 with TRBJ2-3; TRBD1 matches at 7 bases. The V gene's germline CDR1 is SGHNT and CDR2 YYREEE (reference sequence). The CDR3 is 14 amino acids. J lost 4 bases, V lost 4 bases, and 6 bases had no gene match. The CDR3 nucleotides are TGTGCCAGCAGCGTGACAGGGTCTCCAGATACGCAGTATTTT. It is translated as CASSVTGSPDTQYF. Variable domain in full (rest from reference TRBV5-4 and TRBJ2-3): ETGVTQSPTHLIKTRGQQVTLRCSSQSGHNTVSWYQQALGQGPQFIFQYYREEENGRGNFPPRFSGLQFPNYSSELNVNALELDDSALYLCASSVTGSPDTQYFGPGTRLTVL.

The J gene is TRBJ2-3, the V gene TRBV7-6, with TRBD2 matching over 9 bases. CDR1 and CDR2 (germline): SGHVS, FNYEAQ. The CDR3 contains 17 residues. V was clipped by 3 bases and J by 6 bases; unmatched bases: 13. This chain's CDR3 is CASSLFASGALVDTQYF. In DNA form, the CDR3 reads TGTGCCAGCAGCTTGTTTGCTAGCGGGGCGTTGGTGGATACGCAGTATTTT.

The gene calls are TRBV4-1 and TRBJ2-6; 10 bases line up with TRBD2. CDR3 length equals 18 residues. Germline V lookup: CDR1 MGHRA, CDR2 YSYEKL. V was pared by 0 bases and J by 2 bases, with 4 bases of the junction left unmatched. CDR3 residues: CASSQDGSGGAGANVLTF. CDR3 nucleotides: TGCGCCAGCAGCCAAGATGGGAGCGGGGGGGCTGGGGCCAACGTCCTGACTTTC.

This chain uses TRBV6-5 with TRBJ1-2; D is uncertain. V was clipped by 2 bases and J by 1 base, with 8 bases between them. The CDR3 contains 14 residues. Germline V gene data show CDR1 as MNHEY and CDR2 as SVGAGI. CDR3 in amino acids: CASSYHGFNYGYTF. In DNA, the CDR3 is TGTGCCAGCAGTTACCATGGCTTTAACTATGGCTACACCTTC.

The rearrangement uses TRBV7-2 and TRBJ1-3, with TRBD1 as a possible D gene (5 bases). Trimming took 5 bases from V and 0 from J, leaving 14 bases between them. CDR3 length: 16 residues. Germline V CDR1 and CDR2: SGHTA, FQGNSA. The chain's CDR3 is CASSPRRGTSGNTIYF. For the CDR3, the DNA is TGTGCCAGCAGCCCACGGAGGGGTACCTCTGGAAACACCATATATTTT.

The genes are TRBV6-5 and TRBJ2-3; D remains ambiguous. The CDR3 covers 15 residues. CDR1 and CDR2 from the germline V gene are MNHEY and SVGAGI. V lost 0 bases, J lost 4 bases, and 11 bases lay in between. CDR3: CASSYSRMNADTQYF. CDR3 nucleotides: TGTGCCAGCAGTTACTCGAGAATGAACGCAGATACGCAGTATTTT.

The genes are TRBV5-8 and TRBJ1-5, with TRBD1 matching 8 bases. The CDR3 totals 13 residues. Germline V gene data show CDR1 as SGHTS and CDR2 as YDEGEE. V shed 7 bases and J 7 bases; nucleotides not matched to a gene: 7. Here the CDR3 reads CASGTTGDQPQHF. The CDR3 DNA is TGTGCCAGCGGAACGACAGGGGACCAGCCCCAGCATTTT.